This T cell receptor (beta chain) was recorded in a study of PD-1 blockade in classical Hodgkin lymphoma. Regarding the study as a whole: TCR diversity rose significantly by C4D1 in CD4+ but not CD8+ cells. Those achieving complete response showed baseline diversity like newly diagnosed patients. Nothing has yet pinned down what causes the repertoire differences, possibly disease activity or prior therapy.

Time point described: cycle 4 day 1 (C4D1), after five to seven weeks of nivolumab. Relapse was seen in all patients after autologous stem cell transplantation, and brentuximab vedotin exposure was variable. Best responses were complete response, partial response or progressive disease. The V and J ends lost 6 bases and 0 bases, in that order; junction bases with no gene match: 8. The CDR3 covers 16 residues. CDR1 is LGHNA and CDR2 is YSLEER in the germline V gene. This table comes from immunoSEQ multiplex PCR, and its TCRdb copy is limited to in-frame clones, with some not included. Of under 40,000 clones listed, around 81% are singletons. About this clone: Its target is not known.

The V call is TRBV4-3, the J call TRBJ2-1; TRBD1 agrees at 7 bases. The sample in question was peripheral blood mononuclear cells (PBMCs), obtained before the fourth cycle of nivolumab. The source of this sequence is a human donor with classical Hodgkin lymphoma. The CDR3 protein is CASRPSGTASYNEQFF. CDR3 nucleotide sequence: TGCGCCAGCAGACCTTCCGGGACAGCCTCCTACAATGAGCAGTTCTTC.